These 9 T cell receptor beta chains were sequenced from one sample in a study of cytomegalovirus exposure and HLA in healthy donors. The PCR used 60 Vbeta and 13 Jbeta primers. Repertoires were generated with immunoSEQ multiplex PCR, while TCRdb's copy carries only in-frame clones and drops some. The repertoire includes about 160,000 clones, around 76% of them detected once, and around 6.9% sits in the top ten. Sample: PBMCs. Source of these receptors: a man in his forties or fifties in good health and CMV-seropositive.

The V gene is TRBV9, the J gene TRBJ2-1; 8 nucleotides match TRBD2. Losses at the gene ends were 4 bases for V and 7 bases for J; bases not matched to a gene: 7. CDR3 length equals 14 residues. The germline gives CDR1 SGDLS, CDR2 YYNGEE. DNA for the CDR3: TGTGCCAGCAGCCCTCGACTAGCGAGGAATGAGCAGTTCTTC. Residues: CASSPRLARNEQFF.

This clone came up once. An end of the junction does not agree with germline; a read error may underlie this. V usage is TRBV25-1 and J usage is TRBJ2-5; D not certain. The germline V gene encodes CDR1 MGHDK and CDR2 SYGVNS. This CDR3 has 16 residues. The CDR3 sequence: CASSEYPLGSQGTQYF. The DNA for the CDR3 is TGTGCCAGCAGTGAATACCCTCTAGGATCTCAAGGGACCCAGTACTTC.

This sequence joins TRBV6-6 and TRBJ1-3; D possibly corresponds to TRBD1 (6 bases). This CDR3 has 14 residues. The germline V gene has CDR1 MNHNY and CDR2 SVGAGI (reference sequence). V was pared by 8 bases and J by 0 bases, with 11 bases between. CDR3 region: CASEDSSSGNTIYF. The CDR3 DNA is TGTGCCAGCGAGGACAGTAGCTCTGGAAACACCATATATTTT.

This chain joins TRBV30 and TRBJ2-7; the match to TRBD1 covers 7 bases. This CDR3 contains 13 residues. Germline V gives CDR1 GTSNPN, CDR2 SVGIG (reference sequence). V dropped 0 bases and J dropped 6; count of bases not matched to a gene: 5. The DNA for the CDR3 is TGTGCCTGGAGTGTACTAAGGGGGCTCGAGCAGTACTTC. Translated, it gives CAWSVLRGLEQYF.

The sample holds a few counts of this clone. J is TRBJ2-7 and V is TRBV6-5, with 7 positions matching TRBD1. This CDR3 is 14 amino acids long. CDR1 MNHEY and CDR2 SVGAGI come from the germline V gene. The junction had 11 bases not matched to a gene; V was cut back by 6 bases and J by 6 bases. The CDR3 DNA reads TGTGCCAGCAGCCCCCTCGACAGGGTAGGCGAGCAGTACTTC. It codes for CASSPLDRVGEQYF.

This chain joins TRBV14 and TRBJ2-2; 7 nucleotides agree with TRBD1. The CDR3 is made up of 15 amino acids. From germline, CDR1 is SGHDN and CDR2 FVKESK. Trimming cost V 5 bases and J 1 base; bases outside gene matches: 4. CDR3 DNA: TGTGCCAGCAGCATCAGGGGGTGGAACACCGGGGAGCTGTTTTTT. The encoded protein is CASSIRGWNTGELFF.

Only a few counts were recorded for this clone. The chain uses TRBV2 and TRBJ2-3, with 9 nucleotides matching TRBD1. J was trimmed by 4 bases and V by 7 bases; bases with no gene match: 3. Germline values: CDR1 SNHLY, CDR2 FYNNEI. CDR3 length: 13 residues. The CDR3: CASKQGAADTQYF. CDR3 nucleotide sequence: TGTGCCAGCAAACAGGGGGCAGCAGATACGCAGTATTTT.

The rearrangement links TRBV7-2 to TRBJ1-2; D gene uncertain. Germline CDR1 is SGHTA and CDR2 is FQGNSA. Trimming removed 3 bases from V and 1 base from J, with 6 bases in between. This CDR3 spans 13 amino acids. The chain's CDR3 is CASSFALNYGYTF. Written as DNA, the CDR3 is TGTGCCAGCAGCTTCGCACTTAACTATGGCTACACCTTC.

Worth noting for this clone: A read error may account for a junction end that differs from germline. V usage is TRBV11-3 and J usage is TRBJ2-2, with TRBD1 matching over 10 bases. The germline V gene has CDR1 SGHNT and CDR2 YENEEA. This CDR3 is 15 amino acids long. The CDR3 sequence: CASSLDRGRSGELFF. The CDR3 nucleotides are TGTGCCAGCAGCCTAGACAGGGGGCGGTCCGGGGAGCTGTTTTTT.